The 9 T cell receptor beta chains below come from one sample, sequenced in a study of human T cells and chemical hapten exposure (dated by TCRdb to 2020 to 2022). Library preparation used RACE. The sequencing machine was a NextSeq 500. In TCRdb, the public reads were trimmed at Q25 with fastp and aligned with MiXCR, with productive beta chains retained. CDR3 protein sequences are deduplicated, and each keeps its most common genes and DNA. The sample yields fewer than 300,000 distinct CDR3 sequences; over 8% were counted once. About 2.1% of the sample is held by the ten biggest clonotypes. What this sample's time point label stands for: pre-sensitization, week 0. The sample's treatment or condition, from its label and the paper: therapeutic diphenylcyclopropenone sensitization with weekly scalp DPC. This specimen was whole blood, taken in connection with sensitization to the hapten diphenylcyclopropenone (DPC). These receptors originate from a middle-aged woman with alopecia areata. Some clones in this sample may be carry-over from other donors' samples.

In its sample, this clonotype was seen a few times. The CDR3 reads CASSLGSGVTNTGELFF. Written as DNA, the CDR3 is TGTGCCAGCAGTTTAGGCTCCGGGGTGACGAACACCGGGGAGCTGTTTTTT. The chain links TRBV28 to TRBJ2-2, with a possible D match to TRBD2 (5 bases). In germline, CDR1 is MDHEN, CDR2 SYDVKM. The germline V and J ends were trimmed by 2 bases and 0 bases, with 13 bases remaining between them. The length of the CDR3 is 17 residues. Combining the CDR3 with reference TRBV28 and TRBJ2-2 gives the whole variable domain DVKVTQSSRYLVKRTGEKVFLECVQDMDHENMFWYRQDPGLGLRLIYFSYDVKMKEKGDIPEGYSVSREKKERFSLILESASTNQTSMYLCASSLGSGVTNTGELFFGEGSRLTVL.

This clonotype was seen a few times. This rearrangement joins TRBV20-1 to TRBJ2-2; tentatively, D is TRBD1 or TRBD2 (5 bases each). V lost 5 bases and J 7 bases, leaving 14 bases between the germline ends. This CDR3 has 13 amino acids. The germline CDR1 and CDR2 sequences are DFQATT and SNEGSKA (reference sequence). In nucleotides, the CDR3 is TGCAGTGCTCCCGTGAGGGGCGGCGGGGAGCTGTTTTTT. Translation: CSAPVRGGGELFF.

As DNA, the CDR3 is TGTGCCAGCAGTGAAAGGGGCAAGGACAGGAGTTACGAGCAGTACTTC. Amino acid sequence: CASSERGKDRSYEQYF. The chain carries TRBV2 and TRBJ2-7; the match to TRBD1 covers 7 bases. CDR1 is SNHLY, CDR2 FYNNEI, per germline. This CDR3 is 16 amino acids long. The V gene end was trimmed by 2 bases and the J gene end by 4 bases; junction bases not matched to a gene: 11.

This clonotype was recorded many times. The chain couples TRBV27 to TRBJ1-5; D gene unclear. Germline CDR1 is MNHEY and CDR2 is SMNVEV (reference sequence). The CDR3 runs to 12 residues. Trimming removed 7 bases at V and 3 bases at J, with 7 bases between. In DNA, the CDR3 is TGTGCCAGCAAAGGGATCAATCAGCCCCAGCATTTT. Residues: CASKGINQPQHF.

This clonotype has more than one count but fewer than ten. The V gene is TRBV28, the J gene TRBJ2-3; D possibly corresponds to TRBD1 (6 bases). Germline V gives CDR1 MDHEN, CDR2 SYDVKM. The length of the CDR3 is 13 residues. The V gene lost 2 bases and the J gene lost 5 bases, with 8 bases spanning the gap. CDR3: CASSLVDRDTQYF. The CDR3 DNA is TGTGCCAGCAGTTTAGTGGACAGAGATACGCAGTATTTT.

The rearrangement joins TRBV12-3 or TRBV12-4 to TRBJ1-1, with TRBD1 identical over 8 bases. CDR3 length: 14 amino acids. V shed 6 bases, J shed 10 bases, and the junction held 13 bases outside the gene matches. The CDR3 loop reads CASSPTRTGQGAFF. CDR3 nucleotides: TGTGCCAGCAGCCCTACCCGGACAGGGCAAGGAGCTTTCTTT.

The J gene is TRBJ1-4, the V gene TRBV20-1, with D unresolved. The germline gives CDR1 DFQATT, CDR2 SNEGSKA (reference sequence). This CDR3 has 13 amino acids. V dropped 0 bases and J dropped 0 bases, with 2 bases sitting between them. CDR3 coding DNA: TGCAGTGCTAGAGATACAACTAATGAAAAACTGTTTTTT. This gives the protein CSARDTTNEKLFF.

This sequence joins TRBV2 and TRBJ1-2; 8 nucleotides line up with TRBD1. Germline CDR1 SNHLY, CDR2 FYNNEI. The CDR3 length is 18 residues. Trimming removed 4 bases from V and 6 bases from J; junction bases left unmatched: 19. The CDR3 DNA is TGTGCCAGCAGTGTAAGGCAGGGGGCTTCGTTTGTCCTGGATGGCTACACCTTC. Protein: CASSVRQGASFVLDGYTF. The full variable domain, with the rest looked up from reference TRBV2 and TRBJ1-2, is EPEVTQTPSHQVTQMGQEVILRCVPISNHLYFYWYRQILGQKVEFLVSFYNNEISEKSEIFDDQFSVERPDGSNFTLKIRSTKLEDSAMYFCASSVRQGASFVLDGYTFGSGTRLTVV.

J is TRBJ2-7 and V is TRBV6-5; the D gene is possibly TRBD1 (6 bases). The V gene lost 10 bases and the J gene lost 1 base, with 14 bases spanning the gap. The CDR3 contains 13 residues. Germline V gene sequence: CDR1 MNHEY, CDR2 SVGAGI. The CDR3 sequence is CATTGLLSYEQYF. The DNA of the CDR3 is TGTGCCACTACAGGGCTTCTGTCCTACGAGCAGTACTTC.